This T cell receptor (beta chain) was retrieved from a study of control samples from healthy donors and cancer patients. CDR3 size: 14 residues. Trimming removed 2 bases from V and 3 bases from J, with 10 bases in between. The germline CDR1 and CDR2 sequences are MNHEY and SVGAGI. Data came from immunoSEQ multiplex PCR; TCRdb stores just in-frame clones and leaves some out. The sample contains tens of thousands of clones, nearly 90% of which appear only once. Sequenced material: blood. The chain uses TRBV6-5 and TRBJ1-1; no reliable D call. The sequence was obtained from a woman aged 45-65 years in good health. In DNA, the CDR3 is TGTGCCAGCAGTTACGCCACCCGGGACACTGAAGCTTTCTTT. As protein: CASSYATRDTEAFF.